The 12 T cell receptor beta chains given below trace back to one sample, sequenced in a study of cytomegalovirus exposure and HLA in healthy donors. PCR amplification relied on 60 Vbeta primers (plus 13 Jbeta primers). Sequencing used immunoSEQ multiplex PCR; TCRdb keeps in-frame clones, though not all of them. The sample records under 130,000 clones, about 77% being singletons. The sequenced material came from PBMCs. These receptors were taken from a woman aged 18 to 35 in good health and CMV-seropositive.

The chain links TRBV14 to TRBJ2-7, with 11 positions matching TRBD2. V lost 5 bases and J lost 5; bases outside the gene matches: 8. Germline-derived CDR1 and CDR2 are SGHDN and FVKESK. This CDR3 is built from 15 residues. The CDR3 sequence is CASSSGLAGVDEQYF. The CDR3 bases are TGTGCCAGCAGCTCTGGACTAGCGGGTGTGGACGAGCAGTACTTC. The full variable domain, completed using reference TRBV14 and TRBJ2-7, is EAGVTQFPSHSVIEKGQTVTLRCDPISGHDNLYWYRRVMGKEIKFLLHFVKESKQDESGMPNNRFLAERTGGTYSTLKVQPAELEDSGVYFCASSSGLAGVDEQYFGPGTRLTVT.

The CDR3, as DNA: TGTGCCAGCAGTGAGAGCTCCTACGAGCAGTACTTC. The encoded protein is CASSESSYEQYF. The rearrangement links TRBV6-1 to TRBJ2-7; D remains ambiguous. The V end was cut by 3 bases, the J end by 0 bases, with 3 bases between. Germline lookup yields CDR1 MNHNS and CDR2 SASEGT. This CDR3 has 12 amino acids.

The gene calls are TRBV29-1 and TRBJ1-1; D call uncertain. Germline V lookup: CDR1 SQVTM, CDR2 ANQGSEA. V was trimmed by 4 bases and J by 0 bases, leaving 12 bases between them. This CDR3 is built from 14 residues. The CDR3 loop reads CSVGGLNLNTEAFF. The DNA of the CDR3 is TGCAGCGTTGGTGGCCTGAACCTGAACACTGAAGCTTTCTTT.

In this sample, this clone turned up a few times. The V call is TRBV6-5, the J call TRBJ2-5, with TRBD2 identical over 8 bases. Germline V gene data show CDR1 as MNHEY and CDR2 as SVGAGI. V trimming: 1 base; J trimming: 3 bases; junction bases outside the gene matches: 1. This CDR3 contains 14 residues. In nucleotides, the CDR3 is TGTGCCAGCAGTTACTACGGGAGGGAAGAGACCCAGTACTTC. Its translation is CASSYYGREETQYF.

The chain couples TRBV10-1 to TRBJ2-1; tentatively, D is TRBD1 (5 bases). This CDR3 has 19 residues. Deletions cut 8 bases from V and 1 base from J, with 27 bases between. CDR1 is WNHNN and CDR2 is SYGVQD in the germline V gene (reference sequence). The CDR3 DNA follows: TGCGCCAGCCTTCACCTTACCCTGCCTCAGGGTTCTTCCTACAATGAGCAGTTCTTC. It codes for CASLHLTLPQGSSYNEQFF.

This chain links TRBV27 with TRBJ1-5; possibly TRBD1 for D (6 bases). In germline, CDR1 is MNHEY, CDR2 SMNVEV (reference sequence). Deletions cut 8 bases from V and 6 bases from J, with 20 bases between. The length of the CDR3 is 15 residues. This CDR3 is CASRRGGHSRQPQHF. The CDR3 DNA follows: TGTGCCAGCCGTCGCGGGGGGCATTCCCGTCAGCCCCAGCATTTT.

This clone was picked up one time. The chain has TRBV28 and TRBJ2-7; TRBD1 is a possible D gene (6 bases). The germline CDR1 and CDR2 sequences are MDHEN and SYDVKM. The CDR3 spans 17 residues. Trimming cost V 7 bases and J 1 base, with 23 bases left between them. Written as DNA, the CDR3 is TGTGCCAGCAACTCTCCCTGGTCCCAGGGGCAATCCTACGAGCAGTACTTC. Its translation is CASNSPWSQGQSYEQYF.

This clone occurred once. V gene TRBV11-2 combines with J gene TRBJ1-2; D unclear. Germline values: CDR1 SGHAT, CDR2 FQNNGV. The V end was cut by 2 bases, the J end by 4 bases, with 20 bases between. The CDR3 loop spans 17 amino acids. The CDR3 coding sequence is TGTGCCAGCAGCTTATTGAAGGATTCGGCCAGGTTCTATGGCTACACCTTC. This encodes CASSLLKDSARFYGYTF.

DNA for the CDR3: TGTGCCAGCAGTCCCCAGGTCCGGATAGCGGGAGGGCACGATGAGCAGTTCTTC. Residues: CASSPQVRIAGGHDEQFF. The chain combines TRBV27 with TRBJ2-1; 11 bases fit TRBD2. The CDR3 runs to 18 residues. Trimming removed 5 bases from V and 8 bases from J; junction bases left unmatched: 17. Germline lookup yields CDR1 MNHEY and CDR2 SMNVEV (reference sequence).

The chain employs TRBV6-5 and TRBJ2-1, with unresolved D. The V gene lost 7 bases and the J gene lost 8 bases, with 15 bases spanning the gap. The CDR3 has 13 amino acids. Germline-derived CDR1 and CDR2 are MNHEY and SVGAGI. The DNA of the CDR3 is TGTGCCAGCACCTCCACTCTAAATGATGAGCAGTTCTTC. Translated, it gives CASTSTLNDEQFF.

The chain links TRBV5-4 to TRBJ2-5; 7 bases map to TRBD2. CDR3 size: 16 residues. From germline, CDR1 is SGHNT and CDR2 YYREEE (reference sequence). V was pared by 2 bases and J by 1 base, with 8 bases of the junction left unmatched. In DNA form, the CDR3 reads TGTGCCAGCAGCTTCGCTCCGGGGGGAACCCAAGAGACCCAGTACTTC. Its protein is CASSFAPGGTQETQYF.

The gene calls are TRBV4-1 and TRBJ2-5; weak D call: TRBD2 (7 bases). CDR1 and CDR2 from the germline V gene are MGHRA and YSYEKL. Trimming removed 1 base at V and 7 bases at J, with 16 bases between. The CDR3 sequence is 15 residues long. The CDR3 protein is CASSQVVAGALTQYF. Written as DNA, the CDR3 is TGCGCCAGCAGCCAAGTGGTGGCGGGGGCTCTGACCCAGTACTTC.